The rows below give T cell receptor beta chains drawn from one sample of a study of naive CD8 T cells in extremely preterm neonates. TCRdb's table, derived via immunoSEQ multiplex PCR, lists solely in-frame clones and lacks some. The sample has several thousand clones; 95% to 98% are singletons. The sequencing input was naive CD8+ T cells from blood. These TCRs come from a human donor in good health. Both conserved end residues are part of each CDR3. Clone size is stated in some rows and not others, as once, few, many or a class when expanded.

CDR3 protein	clone size	V gene	J gene
CASTPEQGFYEQYF	.	TRBV6-5	TRBJ2-7
CAWSSITEQYF	.	TRBV30	TRBJ2-7
CASSLWDGLAPYNEQFF	.	TRBV5-6	TRBJ2-1
CASSLLNTEAFF	once	TRBV5-6	TRBJ1-1
CASSLGPGDGELFF	.	TRBV7-9	TRBJ2-2
CASSIRDNNQPQHF	.	TRBV19	TRBJ1-5
CASSQGQGDYEQYF	.	TRBV5-4	TRBJ2-7
CASSPGLAGGPIGELFF	.	TRBV2	TRBJ2-2
CASSYSPQGDYGYTF	.	TRBV6-6	TRBJ1-2
CASSGTFENTGELFF	.	TRBV27	TRBJ2-2
CASSLRGSETQYF	.	TRBV28	TRBJ2-5
CASSKGAGGTLWTEAFF	.	TRBV21-1	TRBJ1-1
CASSPRFPGNQETQYF	.	TRBV7-2	TRBJ2-5
CASSSGQMGTEAFF	.	TRBV7-8	TRBJ1-1
CASSSPGQGVTEAFF	.	TRBV7-6	TRBJ1-1
CASTTVRSQNTEAFF	.	TRBV28	TRBJ1-1
CASSLDFPPGDEQFF	.	TRBV5-4	TRBJ2-1
CASSLGGGLKDTQYF	.	TRBV5-1	TRBJ2-3
CASSLLTDTQYF	.	TRBV5-6	TRBJ2-3
CASSIGRGGGNEQFF	.	TRBV19	TRBJ2-1
CASSELAGVDEQFF	.	TRBV2	TRBJ2-1
CASSQLIQASNYEQYF	once	TRBV4-1	TRBJ2-7
CSVEAQGAEQYF	once	TRBV29-1	TRBJ2-7
CASTRAGVGNEQFF	.	TRBV7-2	TRBJ2-1
CASSPGGPYNEQFF	.	TRBV25-1	TRBJ2-1
CACGGDNEKLFF	.	TRBV13	TRBJ1-4
CASSINNEQFF	.	TRBV19	TRBJ2-1
CASSTYRDTAYGYTF	.	TRBV28	TRBJ1-2
CASSALDSTDTQYF	.	TRBV25-1	TRBJ2-3
CASSPRGGRTLQETQYF	.	TRBV7-9	TRBJ2-5
CASSLWARGEKLFF	once	TRBV28	TRBJ1-4
CAWTGGNTEAFF	.	TRBV30	TRBJ1-1
CASSLRATGDNEQFF	.	TRBV7-6	TRBJ2-1
CASSLWADSNQPQHF	.	TRBV13	TRBJ1-5
CATSERHSYNSPLHF	.	TRBV15	TRBJ1-6
CASSELEGGSNSPLHF	.	TRBV2	TRBJ1-6
CASRSQANTEAFF	.	TRBV11-3	TRBJ1-1
CSVEGQGMGGELFF	once	TRBV29-1	TRBJ2-2
CASSPETGWENTEAFF	.	TRBV11-3	TRBJ1-1
CASSLIYEQYF	.	TRBV11-2	.
CASRGDTYEQYF	few	TRBV14	TRBJ2-7
CASIDSGGANEQFF	.	TRBV27	TRBJ2-1
CASSIGGTSYEQYF	.	TRBV19	TRBJ2-7
CASSIDNSAGDEQFF	.	TRBV19	TRBJ2-1
CATGRGGALDTQYF	.	TRBV9	TRBJ2-3
CASSPLPSDTWLYNEQFF	once	TRBV28	TRBJ2-1
CASSQGLYEQYF	.	TRBV4-2	TRBJ2-7
CASSLEGLDEQFF	once	TRBV13	TRBJ2-1
CASSFLGAETQYF	.	TRBV6-5	TRBJ2-5
CASSPDRVDEQFF	.	TRBV5-6	TRBJ2-1
CASSYSGGLTEQYF	.	TRBV6-5	TRBJ2-7
CASSSSTLGTQYF	once	TRBV27	TRBJ2-3
CAWSYDSSYEQYF	.	TRBV30	TRBJ2-7
CASSLIRDRYLSSGNTIYF	.	TRBV7-8	TRBJ1-3
CASSPGQGAMNTEAFF	.	TRBV2	TRBJ1-1
CASSLPLSGTLNTEAFF	.	TRBV28	TRBJ1-1
CASSPFGLGNEQFF	.	TRBV9	TRBJ2-1
CASSSGTGYTGANVLTF	.	TRBV7-6	TRBJ2-6